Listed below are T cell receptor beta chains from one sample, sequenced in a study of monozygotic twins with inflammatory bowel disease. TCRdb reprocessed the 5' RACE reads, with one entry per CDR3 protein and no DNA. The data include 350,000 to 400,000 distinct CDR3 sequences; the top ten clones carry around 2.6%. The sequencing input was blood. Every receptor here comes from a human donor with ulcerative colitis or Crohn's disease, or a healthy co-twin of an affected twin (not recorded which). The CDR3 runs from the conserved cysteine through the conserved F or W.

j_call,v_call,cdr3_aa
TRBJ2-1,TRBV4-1,CASSQDSWTGAEQFF
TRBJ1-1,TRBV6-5,CASSLRTGRTEAFF
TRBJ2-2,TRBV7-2,CASSLAAFGELFF
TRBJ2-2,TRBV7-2,CASSLDRNTGELFF
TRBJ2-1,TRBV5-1,CASRDWTGSYNEQFF
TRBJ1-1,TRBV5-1,CASSLGDLPNTEAFF
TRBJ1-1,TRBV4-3,CASSQSSQGPFWGNTEAFF
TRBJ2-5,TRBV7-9,CASSYGTGGETQYF
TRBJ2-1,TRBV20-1,CSAPGAYNEQFF
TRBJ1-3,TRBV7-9,CASSRSSGNTIYF
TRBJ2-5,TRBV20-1,CSASRVLEGLAGEPYQETQYF
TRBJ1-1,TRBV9,CASSIDHGQALNTEAFF
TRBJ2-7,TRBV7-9,CASSLQQGFEQYF
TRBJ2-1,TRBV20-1,CSAETGTVNEQFF
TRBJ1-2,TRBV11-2,CASSPTENYGYTF
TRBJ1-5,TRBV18,CASSLTTVRQPQHF
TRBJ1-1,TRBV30,CAWKRTAVTEAFF
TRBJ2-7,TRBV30,CAWSRGGAYSYEQYF
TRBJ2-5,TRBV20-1,CSALNRGREETQYF
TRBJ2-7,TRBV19,CASTPGTGRGSYEQYF
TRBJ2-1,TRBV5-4,CASSFGGHRNNEQFF
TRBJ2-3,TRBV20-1,CSAMDRAYTDTQYF
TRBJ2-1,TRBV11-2,CASSSILGRTRAYNEQFF
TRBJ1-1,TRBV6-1,CASSLFIQGLNTEAFF
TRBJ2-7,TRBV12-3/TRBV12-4,CASTTSGGNSYEQYF
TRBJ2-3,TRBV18,CASSPGMGDTQYF
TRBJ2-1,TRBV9,CASSVGGGTGGFTEQFF
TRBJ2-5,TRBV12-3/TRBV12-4,CASSATGGQETQYF
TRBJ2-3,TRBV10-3,CAISERDTQYF
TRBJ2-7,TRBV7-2,CASSLDGGFYEQYF
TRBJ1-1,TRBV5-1,CASSWRSGMNTEAFF
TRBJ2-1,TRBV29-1,CSVAQGYNEQFF
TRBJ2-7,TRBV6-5,CASSYSVLSYEQYF
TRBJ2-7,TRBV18,CASSPPGAEQYF
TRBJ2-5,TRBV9,CASSKKTPGQGEETQYF
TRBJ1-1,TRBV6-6,CASSYTGVNTEAFF
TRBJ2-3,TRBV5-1,CASTTGPSTDTQYF
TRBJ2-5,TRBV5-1,CASNEGRIGDQETQYF
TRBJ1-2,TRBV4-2,CASSQVPNGYTF
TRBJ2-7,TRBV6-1,CASSEARQYIRGGYSYEQYF
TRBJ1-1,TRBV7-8,CASSGDNRGTEAFF
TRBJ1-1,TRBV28,CASSSRDRHEGTEAFF
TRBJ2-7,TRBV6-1,CASRDDIVSYEQYF
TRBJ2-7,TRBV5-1,CASSLIEDGSYEQYF
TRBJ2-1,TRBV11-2,CASSYSGTGVNEQFF
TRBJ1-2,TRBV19,CASRSGGWIYGYTF
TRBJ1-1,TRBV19,CASSKGAMNTEAFF
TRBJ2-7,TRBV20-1,CSARDLSQADPYEQYF
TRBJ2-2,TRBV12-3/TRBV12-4,CASSSPSMGQGFAWELFF
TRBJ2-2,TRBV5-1,CACSLAEGTGELFF
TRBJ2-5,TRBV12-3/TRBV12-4,CASSTPGHQETQYF